This is a list of T cell receptor beta chains from one sample in a study of blood T cell repertoires in COVID-19. Sequencing was performed with immunoSEQ multiplex PCR; in TCRdb, only in-frame clones are kept and a portion is missing. The sample records under 350,000 clones, roughly 85% being singletons. The specimen was peripheral blood. The source is a human donor in a cohort sampled during active COVID-19. CDR3s include the opening cysteine and the closing phenylalanine or tryptophan. Fields, in order: J gene, D gene, clone size, V gene, CDR3 DNA, CDR3 protein. A D gene is named only where the DNA matches it firmly. Size values are once, few and many counts, or a class for expanded clones, and some rows have none.

>TRBJ2-5|NA|few|TRBV4-2
TGTGCCAGCAGCCAAGATTTAGGACTTGCACAAGAGACCCAGTACTTC
CASSQDLGLAQETQYF
>TRBJ2-3|TRBD2|NA|TRBV9
TGTGCCAGCAGCTCTGGACTAGCGGGGGGTAGAAACACAGATACGCAGTATTTT
CASSSGLAGGRNTDTQYF
>TRBJ2-1|TRBD2|NA|TRBV9
TGTGCCAGCAGCGTAGGGGAGGGGCCGGGGGATGAGCAGTTCTTC
CASSVGEGPGDEQFF
>TRBJ2-3|NA|NA|TRBV29-1
TGCAGCGTTGACGGGGGTTCAGATACGCAGTATTTT
CSVDGGSDTQYF
>TRBJ1-2|NA|NA|TRBV9
TGTGCCAGCAGCGTGGGGGGGCAGGCCTATGGCTACACCTTC
CASSVGGQAYGYTF
>TRBJ2-7|NA|NA|TRBV10-2
TGCGCCAGCAGCGAACAGGGTTTTTGGCCCGAGCAGTACTTC
CASSEQGFWPEQYF
>TRBJ1-1|NA|NA|TRBV6-5
TGTGCCAGCAGCCTTACAGTGAACACTGAAGCTTTCTTT
CASSLTVNTEAFF
>TRBJ2-7|TRBD1|NA|TRBV2
TGTGCCAGCAGTGTCGAGGGGGCCGGTTACGAGCAGTACTTC
CASSVEGAGYEQYF
>TRBJ2-1|TRBD2|NA|TRBV9
TGTGCCAGCACCAAGAAAGCGGGGGGGCTCGTCAATGAGCAGTTCTTC
CASTKKAGGLVNEQFF
>TRBJ1-1|NA|NA|TRBV5-1
TGCGCCAGCAGCTTCAGGGGCTTGAACACTGAAGCTTTCTTT
CASSFRGLNTEAFF
>TRBJ2-1|TRBD2|NA|TRBV9
TGTGCCAGCAGCGCCCATAGCGGGGGGACGAACAATGAGCAGTTCTTC
CASSAHSGGTNNEQFF
>TRBJ2-7|NA|NA|TRBV20-1
TGCAGTGCTAGTTCGGGGAGCGACGAGCAGTACTTC
CSASSGSDEQYF
>TRBJ1-5|TRBD1|NA|TRBV27
TGTGCCAGCAGTTTATACAGGGGAAATCAGCCCCAGCATTTT
CASSLYRGNQPQHF
>TRBJ1-2|NA|NA|TRBV29-1
TGCAGCGCCCGACAGTTAATTAACTATGGCTACACCTTC
CSARQLINYGYTF
>TRBJ1-5|NA|NA|TRBV27
TGTGCCAGCAGTCCACAGGGCGGTGGGCCCCAGCATTTT
CASSPQGGGPQHF
>TRBJ1-2|NA|NA|TRBV30
TGTGCCTGGAGTCCTCGACAGAGTGGCTACACCTTC
CAWSPRQSGYTF
>TRBJ2-3|NA|few|TRBV10-1
TGCGCCAGCAGCAGGGTATTGGACACAGATACGCAGTATTTT
CASSRVLDTDTQYF
>TRBJ1-1|NA|NA|TRBV6-5
TGTGCCAGCAGTTACGATCCGTCTGGCTGGGCTTTCTTT
CASSYDPSGWAFF
>TRBJ1-1|NA|NA|TRBV19
TGTGCCAGTAGTCTATTAGACAGGAACACTGAAGCTTTCTTT
CASSLLDRNTEAFF
>TRBJ2-2|TRBD2|NA|TRBV27
TGTGCCAGCAGTTTATTGTCGCGGGGGGGCCCCGGGGAGCTGTTTTTT
CASSLLSRGGPGELFF
>TRBJ1-1|NA|NA|TRBV7-9
TGTGCCAGCAGCTTACCGGGAGCGAACACTGAAGCTTTCTTT
CASSLPGANTEAFF
>TRBJ2-2|NA|NA|TRBV19
TGTGCCAGTAGACCCCAGGTCACCGGGGAGCTGTTTTTT
CASRPQVTGELFF
>TRBJ2-3|NA|NA|TRBV6-6
TGTGCCAGCAGTTATGGGACCAGGGGAGATACGCAGTATTTT
CASSYGTRGDTQYF
>TRBJ2-7|TRBD1|NA|TRBV15
TGTGCCACCAGCAGCCGACAGGGGCCGAAACTTTACGAGCAGTACTTC
CATSSRQGPKLYEQYF
>TRBJ2-5|NA|NA|TRBV5-1
TGCGCCAGCAGCTTGGGAATGGCCCCGCGGGAGACCCAGTACTTC
CASSLGMAPRETQYF
>TRBJ2-1|NA|NA|TRBV27
TGTGCCAGCAGTAAGGAGGGGCGTCTCTATGAGCAGTTCTTC
CASSKEGRLYEQFF
>TRBJ2-2|TRBD1|NA|TRBV19
TGTGCCAGTAGTACCCTCCGTGACAGGGGGCGCCGGAACACCGGGGAGCTGTTTTTT
CASSTLRDRGRRNTGELFF
>TRBJ1-6|NA|NA|TRBV5-8
TGTGCCAGCAGCTTACAGGGTTTGAAAGATTCACCCCTCCACTTT
CASSLQGLKDSPLHF
>TRBJ2-1|NA|NA|TRBV6-5
TGTGCCACCCACCTCGGACATTCCCCAACGCTTGAGCAGTTCTTC
CATHLGHSPTLEQFF
>TRBJ2-7|NA|NA|TRBV27
TGTGCCAGCAGTTTAACAGACTACTACGAGCAGTACTTC
CASSLTDYYEQYF
>TRBJ2-7|TRBD1|NA|TRBV6-5
TGTGCCACCCAGGGGGCGGGTCCGAGCTCCTACGAGCAGTACTTC
CATQGAGPSSYEQYF